Below, 18 T cell receptor beta chains from the same sample are listed, as sequenced in a study of beta chain features in type 1 diabetes. TCRB transcripts that were expressed got sequenced, as all of the isolated RNA had been reverse transcribed. Produced via immunoSEQ multiplex PCR; TCRdb's table is partial and in-frame only. This sample has tens of thousands of clones, with more than 45% found just once. Study-wide findings and caveats: A moderate, significant TCRB CDR3 shortening appeared in type 1 diabetes across four CD4+ subsets.

The antigens these receptors bind are not known. Material: central memory CD4+ T cells from blood. These receptor sequences come from a young man with type 1 diabetes.

This rearrangement joins TRBV7-9 to TRBJ2-2; 7 nucleotides agree with TRBD1. The length of the CDR3 is 17 residues. With V trimmed by 1 base and J by 0 bases, 5 bases remained unmatched. Germline V gives CDR1 SEHNR, CDR2 FQNEAQ (reference sequence). The CDR3 loop is CASSLVTGTANTGELFF. CDR3 bases: TGTGCCAGCAGCTTAGTCACCGGGACAGCGAACACCGGGGAGCTGTTTTTT.

V and J are TRBV5-6 and TRBJ1-2; no reliable D call. The V gene's germline CDR1 is SGHDT and CDR2 YYEEEE. CDR3 size: 15 residues. The V and J ends lost 6 bases and 2 bases respectively, with 17 bases between them. The CDR3 DNA reads as TGTGCCAGCATCCCCGCAGGCAGAACCAACTATGGCTACACCTTC. Protein: CASIPAGRTNYGYTF.

The chain couples TRBV30 to TRBJ2-2; D is perhaps TRBD2 (5 bases). CDR1 and CDR2 (germline): GTSNPN, SVGIG (reference sequence). The CDR3 is 11 amino acids. The ends were cut back, 5 bases at V and 8 bases at J, with 9 bases in the middle. This CDR3 is CAWSGGGELFF. The CDR3 coding sequence is TGTGCCTGGTCCGGAGGAGGGGAGCTGTTTTTT.

This clone appeared a few times. V is TRBV4-2 and J is TRBJ1-5, with 7 positions matching TRBD1. With V trimmed by 2 bases and J by 3 bases, 4 bases remained unmatched. The germline CDR1 and CDR2 sequences are LGHNA and YNFKEQ. The CDR3 sequence is 15 residues long. For the CDR3, the DNA is TGTGCCAGCAGCCAATCCGGGACAGACAATCAGCCCCAGCATTTT. This gives the protein CASSQSGTDNQPQHF.

The chain uses TRBV2 and TRBJ1-4; a possible D gene is TRBD1 (6 bases). Germline CDR1 and CDR2: SNHLY and FYNNEI. V was cut by 1 base and J by 0 bases, with 9 bases left in between. The CDR3 loop spans 16 amino acids. DNA of the CDR3: TGTGCCAGCAGTGAAGTCAGGACAGCAACTAATGAAAAACTGTTTTTT. Its protein is CASSEVRTATNEKLFF.

The V and J genes are TRBV4-1 and TRBJ2-7; D possibly corresponds to TRBD1 (6 bases). The germline V gene encodes CDR1 MGHRA and CDR2 YSYEKL. The CDR3 extends over 14 amino acids. Trimming removed 4 bases from V and 6 bases from J, with 16 bases in between. This CDR3 is CASSPDTRGGEQYF. CDR3 nucleotide sequence: TGCGCCAGCAGCCCGGATACAAGAGGGGGCGAGCAGTACTTC.

The rearrangement links TRBV11-3 to TRBJ1-1, with 7 bases that match TRBD1. V was pared by 5 bases and J by 7 bases, with 7 bases of the junction left unmatched. Germline-derived CDR1 and CDR2 are SGHNT and YENEEA. This CDR3 has 13 amino acids. The CDR3 sequence: CASSTGQRDEAFF. CDR3 DNA: TGTGCCAGCAGCACGGGACAGAGGGATGAAGCTTTCTTT. Full variable domain (outside the CDR3, taken from reference TRBV11-3 and TRBJ1-1): EAGVVQSPRYKIIEKKQPVAFWCNPISGHNTLYWYLQNLGQGPELLIRYENEEAVDDSQLPKDRFSAERLKGVDSTLKIQPAELGDSAVYLCASSTGQRDEAFFGQGTRLTVV.

V and J are TRBV5-4 and TRBJ2-6; 15 bases align to TRBD2. The CDR3 totals 18 residues. J was trimmed by 8 bases and V by 3 bases; bases with no gene match: 9. CDR1 SGHNT and CDR2 YYREEE come from the germline V gene (reference sequence). CDR3 sequence reads: CASSSGLAGGPGTNVLTF. The CDR3, as DNA: TGTGCCAGCAGCTCTGGACTAGCGGGAGGGCCTGGTACCAACGTCCTGACTTTC.

The chain uses TRBV19 and TRBJ1-1, with D tentatively TRBD1 (5 bases). The V end was cut by 3 bases, the J end by 2 bases, with 16 bases between. The CDR3 totals 16 residues. Germline values: CDR1 LNHDA, CDR2 SQIVND (reference sequence). The DNA of the CDR3 is TGTGCCAGTAGTATTAAAGGACATAGCCAAAACACTGAAGCTTTCTTT. Its protein product is CASSIKGHSQNTEAFF. Supplemented by reference TRBV19 and TRBJ1-1, the full variable domain reads DGGITQSPKYLFRKEGQNVTLSCEQNLNHDAMYWYRQDPGQGLRLIYYSQIVNDFQKGDIAEGYSVSREKKESFPLTVTSAQKNPTAFYLCASSIKGHSQNTEAFFGQGTRLTVV.

The V and J genes are TRBV6-6 and TRBJ1-2; D may be TRBD1 (5 bases). CDR1 MNHNY and CDR2 SVGAGI come from the germline V gene (reference sequence). V gave up 6 bases and J gave up 8 bases, with 16 bases separating them. This CDR3 contains 13 residues. The CDR3 DNA reads as TGTGCCAGCAGCCCGACCGAGAAGGGGGGCTACACCTTC. It is translated as CASSPTEKGGYTF.

This clone was detected once. This chain joins TRBV6-1 and TRBJ2-1, with TRBD1 as a possible D gene (5 bases). Germline CDR1 MNHNS, CDR2 SASEGT. Trimming removed 3 bases from V and 2 bases from J, with 8 bases in between. This CDR3 comprises 14 residues. The chain's CDR3 is CASSEVQAYNEQFF. The CDR3 DNA sequence: TGTGCCAGCAGTGAGGTACAGGCCTACAATGAGCAGTTCTTC.

The chain combines TRBV29-1 with TRBJ2-7; possible D gene TRBD1, 5 bases. The V gene's germline CDR1 is SQVTM and CDR2 ANQGSEA. The V and J ends lost 3 bases and 1 base respectively, with 10 bases between them. There are 13 residues in the CDR3. The CDR3 here is CSVEPGPSYEQYF. The CDR3 DNA follows: TGCAGCGTTGAGCCAGGGCCGTCCTACGAGCAGTACTTC.

The rearrangement joins TRBV2 to TRBJ1-5, with TRBD1 as a possible D gene (6 bases). The length of the CDR3 is 15 residues. Germline V gene lookup returns CDR1 SNHLY and CDR2 FYNNEI. V was clipped by 6 bases and J by 1 base, with 13 bases between them. CDR3 DNA sequence: TGTGCCAGCAGAACAGGGACGATAAGCAATCAGCCCCAGCATTTT. This codes for CASRTGTISNQPQHF.

V gene TRBV5-4 combines with J gene TRBJ2-3, with 10 bases identical to TRBD2. J was trimmed by 1 base and V by 5 bases; bases with no gene match: 4. The CDR3 totals 15 residues. From germline, CDR1 is SGHNT and CDR2 YYREEE (reference sequence). CDR3 in DNA: TGTGCCAGCAGTCAGCGGGGGGGCCGCACAGATACGCAGTATTTT. This codes for CASSQRGGRTDTQYF.

This clone turned up a few times. The chain combines TRBV9 with TRBJ2-2; possibly TRBD2 for D (6 bases). Trimming left V 4 bases short and J 7 bases short, with 14 bases between. Germline assignment: CDR1 SGDLS and CDR2 YYNGEE. CDR3 length equals 14 residues. CDR3 bases: TGTGCCAGCAGCTCCCTAGGAGCGGGCGGGGAGCTGTTTTTT. This codes for CASSSLGAGGELFF. Full variable domain (outside the CDR3, taken from reference TRBV9 and TRBJ2-2): DSGVTQTPKHLITATGQRVTLRCSPRSGDLSVYWYQQSLDQGLQFLIQYYNGEERAKGNILERFSAQQFPDLHSELNLSSLELGDSALYFCASSSLGAGGELFFGEGSRLTVL.

V is TRBV6-6 and J is TRBJ1-1, with TRBD1 matching over 10 bases. The CDR3 has 14 amino acids. CDR1 and CDR2 from the germline V gene are MNHNY and SVGAGI (reference sequence). V was clipped by 6 bases and J by 1 base; unmatched bases: 2. The CDR3 DNA reads as TGTGCCAGCAGCTGGACAGGGGGGAACACTGAAGCTTTCTTT. Protein product: CASSWTGGNTEAFF.

There are many counts of this clone. The V gene is TRBV7-9, the J gene TRBJ2-3, with a possible D match to TRBD2 (5 bases). Trimming stripped 7 bases from V and 2 bases from J, with 10 bases between. Per germline, CDR1 SEHNR and CDR2 FQNEAQ (reference sequence). The CDR3 has 13 amino acids. The CDR3 DNA is TGTGCCAGCAAGTTGGACTTCACAGATACGCAGTATTTT. It translates to CASKLDFTDTQYF.

CDR3 region: CASSPIIGRGGRDEQFF. CDR3 coding DNA: TGTGCCAGCAGCCCCATCATTGGGCGGGGGGGCCGCGATGAGCAGTTCTTC. The gene calls are TRBV14 and TRBJ2-1; 9 bases are a match to TRBD2. V dropped 4 bases and J dropped 8; count of bases not matched to a gene: 15. This CDR3 region has 17 residues. Germline CDR1 is SGHDN and CDR2 is FVKESK.